The source of this TCR beta chain is a study of cytomegalovirus exposure and HLA in healthy donors. Researchers ran the PCR with 60 Vbeta and 13 Jbeta primers. The protocol was immunoSEQ multiplex PCR, while the TCRdb copy is restricted to in-frame clones and leaves out a portion. The repertoire holds 95,000 to 100,000 clones, with 76% as singletons. Germline V CDR1 and CDR2: MGHRA, YSYEKL. This CDR3 is 17 amino acids long. V was pared by 4 bases and J by 5 bases, with 22 bases between. The rearrangement uses TRBV4-1 and TRBJ2-3; D perhaps matches TRBD1 (5 bases). The clonotype was recovered from a man in his forties in good health and CMV-seronegative. Sequencing was carried out using PBMCs. As DNA, the CDR3 is TGCGCCAGCAGCCCTACGTTGGGGCAGGGCAAGCTAGATACGCAGTATTTT. Its protein product is CASSPTLGQGKLDTQYF.